The 19 T cell receptor beta chains reported below all come from one sample, sequenced in a study of blood T cells in healthy people across ages. The use of a sample-barcoded 5' primer and a J-beta primer mix characterized a second PCR of roughly 7 to 11 cycles. TCRdb redid the calling of the 5' RACE reads with MiXCR, one entry per CDR3 protein. In the table there are hundreds of thousands of distinct CDR3 sequences, 20% to 25% of which are singletons. These data are also associated with another study on T cells of mothers and their children.

The specimen was blood. The origin of the receptors is a boy between 5 and 17 years old in good health.

The genes are TRBV7-9 and TRBJ2-5; 7 nucleotides align to TRBD1. The germline V gene encodes CDR1 SEHNR and CDR2 FQNEAQ (reference sequence). Unmatched junction bases numbered 9, after V lost 2 bases and J lost 3 bases. The CDR3 length is 16 residues. The CDR3 bases are TGTGCCAGCAGCTTATATATAAGGCAGGGGGAAGAGACCCAGTACTTC. Translating gives CASSLYIRQGEETQYF.

The rearrangement joins TRBV2 to TRBJ2-1, with D maybe TRBD2 (6 bases). The CDR3 has 13 residues. Germline CDR1 reads SNHLY; CDR2 reads FYNNEI. V gave up 8 bases and J gave up 4 bases, with 12 bases separating them. This chain's CDR3 is CASRGGEYNEQFF. CDR3 nucleotides: TGTGCCAGCCGCGGAGGGGAATACAATGAGCAGTTCTTC.

This clonotype occurred a few times. The chain is built from TRBV9 and TRBJ2-5, with unresolved D. TRBJ2-1 matches the DNA end more closely, so the J call is doubtful. CDR1 SGDLS and CDR2 YYNGEE come from the germline V gene. The CDR3 covers 11 residues. DNA of the CDR3: TGTGCCAGCAGCGGGACCGATGAGCAGTTCTTC. Amino acid sequence: CASSGTDEQFF.

The rearrangement uses TRBV18 and TRBJ2-6; D is ambiguous. Per the germline V gene, CDR1 is KGHSH and CDR2 is LQKENI. The CDR3 length is 17 residues. V was clipped by 3 bases and J by 1 base, with 13 bases between them. Here the CDR3 reads CASSPDHTFSGANVLTF. CDR3 coding DNA: TGTGCCAGCTCACCGGATCACACTTTTTCTGGGGCCAACGTCCTGACTTTC. Supplemented by reference TRBV18 and TRBJ2-6, the full variable domain reads NAGVMQNPRHLVRRRGQEARLRCSPMKGHSHVYWYRQLPEEGLKFMVYLQKENIIDESGMPKERFSAEFPKEGPSILRIQQVVRGDSAAYFCASSPDHTFSGANVLTFGAGSRLTVL.

The gene calls are TRBV6-6 and TRBJ2-7, with TRBD1 identical over 9 bases. Germline lookup yields CDR1 MNHNY and CDR2 SVGAGI (reference sequence). This CDR3 contains 13 residues. V gave up 8 bases and J gave up 2 bases; unmatched junction bases: 4. Here the CDR3 DNA reads TGTGCCAGCCGGACAGGGGCCGCCTACGAGCAGTACTTC. Protein: CASRTGAAYEQYF.

This clonotype was found a few times. The V gene is TRBV5-1, the J gene TRBJ2-7, with TRBD1 identical over 8 bases. CDR3 length equals 14 residues. Germline V gene lookup returns CDR1 SGHRS and CDR2 YFSETQ. Trimming took 0 bases from V and 9 from J; bases not matched to a gene: 8. CDR3 protein: CASSLGVDRVVQYF. The CDR3 nucleotides read TGCGCCAGCAGCTTGGGCGTGGACAGGGTGGTGCAGTACTTC.

Turning to this clonotype: A clone one base away is much larger, so this may be a read error. The chain carries TRBV7-2 and TRBJ2-1; 7 bases align to TRBD2. V lost 5 bases and J lost 0; bases outside the gene matches: 10. This CDR3 contains 17 residues. Germline lookup yields CDR1 SGHTA and CDR2 FQGNSA. For the CDR3, the DNA is TGTGCCAGCAGCCTTTGGAGCGGGGACCCCTCCTACAATGAGCAGTTCTTC. Its translation is CASSLWSGDPSYNEQFF.

The chain employs TRBV15 and TRBJ2-1; D is unresolved. Deletions cut 3 bases from V and 4 bases from J, with 10 bases between. Germline values: CDR1 LNHNV, CDR2 YYDKDF (reference sequence). The CDR3 runs to 14 residues. This CDR3 reads CATSSRSRYNEQFF. The CDR3 bases are TGTGCCACCAGCAGTAGGTCCAGATACAATGAGCAGTTCTTC.

This sequence joins TRBV29-1 and TRBJ1-3; the D is unclear. Germline V lookup: CDR1 SQVTM, CDR2 ANQGSEA. Trimming took 5 bases from V and 3 from J, leaving 8 bases between them. This CDR3 spans 12 amino acids. The CDR3 loop is CSVLVDGNTIYF. CDR3 nucleotides: TGCAGCGTTTTAGTTGATGGAAACACCATATATTTT.

This chain connects TRBV12-3 or TRBV12-4 to TRBJ2-3; D is ambiguous. Between the trimmed V and J ends, which lost 2 bases and 0 bases, there was a span of 6 bases. The CDR3 consists of 14 residues. The CDR3 loop is CASSLLTSTDTQYF. The CDR3 bases are TGTGCCAGCAGTTTACTGACTAGCACAGATACGCAGTATTTT.

The chain combines TRBV7-2 with TRBJ2-5; tentatively, D is TRBD2 (6 bases). Gene TRBJ2-1 matches the end of the DNA better, so the J call may be wrong. The CDR3 consists of 15 residues. Germline V gene lookup returns CDR1 SGHTA and CDR2 FQGNSA. The chain's CDR3 is CASSLSGDTYNEQFF. In DNA, the CDR3 is TGTGCCAGCAGCTTATCGGGAGACACCTACAATGAGCAGTTCTTC.

The CDR3 is CSVETGGGYEQYF. The CDR3 nucleotides are TGCAGCGTTGAGACAGGGGGGGGCTACGAGCAGTACTTC. The chain uses TRBV29-1 and TRBJ2-7; 9 bases line up with TRBD1. CDR1 and CDR2 from the germline V gene are SQVTM and ANQGSEA. Trimming removed 3 bases from V and 3 bases from J; junction bases left unmatched: 3. The CDR3 spans 13 residues.

This clonotype has just a few counts. The rearrangement uses TRBV3-1 and TRBJ2-5; unclear D gene. The J call may be faulty, since TRBJ2-7 better matches the DNA end. The CDR3 is made up of 12 amino acids. The germline V gene has CDR1 LGHDT and CDR2 YNNKEL (reference sequence). CDR3 residues: CASSQDQHEQYF. The CDR3 coding sequence is TGTGCCAGCAGCCAAGATCAACACGAGCAGTACTTC.

This clonotype was found a few times. The gene calls are TRBV24-1 and TRBJ2-5; D gene uncertain. This CDR3 region has 14 residues. The V and J ends lost 4 bases and 3 bases respectively, with 11 bases between them. Per the germline V gene, CDR1 is KGHDR and CDR2 is SFDVKD. The CDR3 DNA follows: TGTGCCACCAGTGACGAAAAGGAAGAAGAGACCCAGTACTTC. It translates to CATSDEKEEETQYF.

This chain connects TRBV7-9 to TRBJ2-1; TRBD2 might be the D (5 bases). CDR1 SEHNR and CDR2 FQNEAQ come from the germline V gene (reference sequence). This CDR3 region has 14 residues. V was trimmed by 1 base and J by 8 bases, leaving 12 bases between them. The CDR3 sequence is CASSLVIGGDEQFF. In DNA form, the CDR3 reads TGTGCCAGCAGCTTAGTGATTGGAGGCGATGAGCAGTTCTTC.

This clonotype was seen a few times. The chain couples TRBV3-1 to TRBJ2-5; TRBD1 aligns across 7 bases. The closer fit of TRBJ2-1 to the DNA end suggests the J call may be wrong. Germline-derived CDR1 and CDR2 are LGHDT and YNNKEL (reference sequence). The CDR3 spans 16 residues. In DNA, the CDR3 is TGTGCCAGCAGCCCCTATAGTGGACAGGTATACAATGAGCAGTTCTTC. This codes for CASSPYSGQVYNEQFF.

The chain employs TRBV5-1 and TRBJ1-5; weak D call: TRBD1 (6 bases). There are 15 residues in the CDR3. Trimming took 5 bases from V and 5 from J, leaving 17 bases between them. The germline V gene has CDR1 SGHRS and CDR2 YFSETQ. CDR3 DNA sequence: TGCGCCAGCAGTGAACTCGGCAGGGGTGATCAGCCCCAGCATTTT. This gives the protein CASSELGRGDQPQHF.

The J gene is TRBJ2-6, the V gene TRBV6-5; no clear D gene. Trimming removed 2 bases at V and 2 bases at J, with 7 bases between. The CDR3 contains 15 residues. Germline-derived CDR1 and CDR2 are MNHEY and SVGAGI. The CDR3 coding sequence is TGTGCCAGCAGTTACGGGCAGGCTGGGGCCAACGTCCTGACTTTC. Its translation: CASSYGQAGANVLTF.

This chain connects TRBV12-3 or TRBV12-4 to TRBJ1-4, with TRBD1 as a possible D gene (5 bases). Trimming cost V 5 bases and J 6 bases, with 16 bases left between them. This CDR3 spans 15 amino acids. CDR3 in DNA: TGTGCCAGCAGTCCAGGACGGGGGGTGCATGAAAAACTGTTTTTT. Amino acid sequence: CASSPGRGVHEKLFF.